The entry below describes one T cell receptor beta chain. There is no known antigen for this receptor. Base qualities were left out, and no much larger clone turns up one base away. One collaborating source in Seattle enrolled patients during active infection and followed them longitudinally through the course of disease. Collaborating institutions collected whole blood in K2EDTA tubes following their own protocols. Collaborator samples were shipped for TCRbeta analysis as frozen whole blood, isolated PBMCs, or DNA extracted from either sample type. The source of the sample is a study of blood T cell repertoires in COVID-19 (dated by TCRdb to between 2020 and 2021). Regarding the complete study: Samples from collaborators originated in the United States, Italy and Spain and spanned both the acute and convalescent phases of COVID-19. The material from the prospective study consisted of cDNA or gDNA derived from T cells, B-cell-depleted T cells, or PBMCs. Deeply sampled blood TCRbeta repertoires from subjects exposed to, actively infected with, or recovered from COVID-19 were included in the dataset. The repertoires were made available in a free public database intended to serve as a resource for research on the immune response to SARS-CoV-2. The samples were drawn from the first 160 participants of the ongoing ImmuneRACE study and from under 1,500 subjects provided by 6 global collaborators. The sample metadata nearly always contained a de-identified subject ID, COVID-19 status, age in years and sex. HLA class I and class II types, where available, came from metadata supplied by the sample provider rather than from assay-based typing. The full study reports these points: How much clinical and demographic metadata was included differed by source and by participant, and the metadata was provided uncurated.

The immunoSEQ Assay, a bias-controlled multiplex PCR, was used to amplify TCRbeta CDR3 regions from genomic DNA. For the original study's pipeline: Within the assay, amplification of reference gene primers was used to estimate how many nucleated cells each sample contained. To quantify the absolute abundance of each unique TCRbeta CDR3 rearrangement, sequence reads were collapsed and filtered. For each sample, productive Simpson clonality was calculated as the square root of Simpson's diversity index across productive rearrangements. The table comes from immuneACCESS by way of TCRdb, which keeps in-frame sequences with V and J called. Part of the clones is missing from these tables; in studies checked, under half for an unresolved V gene and the rest for unknown reasons. That table is the source of V, J and clone size, and D and trimming were worked out from the DNA. In all, the sample holds 170,000 or so clones, and about 86% of those were seen once. The top ten clones comprise roughly an eighth of the sample.

The CDR3 sequence holds 16 residues, the cysteine and phenylalanine included. Only CDR3 DNA is held: 48 bases, read in frame from base 1. Trimming at the junction amounts to 1 base on V and 4 bases on J, and the germline ends lie 17 bases apart. The CDR1 and CDR2 encoded by the germline V gene (reference sequence) are SGHNT and YYREEE. The specimen was peripheral blood. The sequence derives from a woman in her seventies with COVID-19, enrolled during active disease. The sequence links TRBV5-4 to TRBJ2-5, and TRBD1 may be the D gene, going by 6 matching bases. The DNA sequence follows: TGTGCCAGCAGCTTGAAGTCAGGGGCCAGTCGAGAGACCCAGTACTTC. It specifies CASSLKSGASRETQYF.